This TCR beta chain was profiled in a study of T cell repertoires in cytomegalovirus infection. General study results and limits: Accumulated public TCR beta family frequency recognized individuals carrying CMV together with the relevant HLA.

Germline V CDR1 and CDR2: SGHNT, YYREEE (reference sequence). This CDR3 is 15 amino acids long. The junction had 11 bases not matched to a gene; V was cut back by 6 bases and J by 5 bases. MiXCR, run by TCRdb on the reads, gives a single entry per CDR3 protein. The repertoire holds nearly 550,000 distinct CDR3 sequences, with 15% to 20% as singletons. For this clonotype: As yet, its antigen is unknown.

The sequenced material came from CD8+ T cells from PBMCs. This clonotype was obtained from a human donor in good health (CMV status not recorded). Some clones in this sample may be carry-over from other donors' samples. The rearrangement uses TRBV5-4 and TRBJ2-7; TRBD2 matches at 10 bases. CDR3 sequence: CASTSSGRLPHEQYF. The CDR3 DNA sequence: TGTGCCAGCACCTCTAGCGGGAGACTCCCCCACGAGCAGTACTTC.